The rows below give T cell receptor beta chains drawn from one sample of a study of blood T cell repertoires in COVID-19. Sequenced by immunoSEQ multiplex PCR; TCRdb stores in-frame clones only, minus some. This repertoire shows about 280,000 clones, approximately 90% found once; its top ten account for about 6%. Sequenced: PBMCs or T cells enriched from blood (not recorded which). The receptors here all came from a woman aged 40 to 50 who had recovered from COVID-19. The CDR3 runs from the conserved cysteine through the conserved F or W. A D gene is named only where the DNA matches it firmly. The listing skips clone size in some rows; elsewhere it reads once, few, many or a size class.

v_gene,j_gene,d_gene,abundance,CDR3aa,CDR3nt
TRBV19,TRBJ2-7,TRBD2,-,CASSIKGGLAGGLSHEQYF,TGTGCCAGTAGTATAAAAGGAGGGCTAGCGGGAGGTCTTTCCCACGAGCAGTACTTC
TRBV5-1,TRBJ2-1,-,-,CASSLAAGWNEQFF,TGCGCCAGCAGCTTGGCCGCAGGGTGGAATGAGCAGTTCTTC
TRBV5-1,TRBJ2-1,TRBD2,-,CASSHGTSVNEQFF,TGCGCCAGCAGCCATGGGACTAGCGTCAATGAGCAGTTCTTC
TRBV30,TRBJ1-2,-,once,CAWSRDGGAYGYTF,TGTGCCTGGAGCCGGGACGGGGGTGCCTATGGCTACACCTTC
TRBV14,TRBJ1-1,-,-,CASSQGVSTEAFF,TGTGCCAGCAGCCAAGGCGTTAGCACTGAAGCTTTCTTT
TRBV14,TRBJ2-7,TRBD2,-,CASSLSGREGEQYF,TGTGCCAGCAGCCTCAGCGGGAGGGAAGGCGAGCAGTACTTC
TRBV5-1,TRBJ2-5,-,-,CASQLGQTQETQYF,TGCGCCAGCCAGCTGGGGCAGACCCAAGAGACCCAGTACTTC
TRBV2,TRBJ2-7,TRBD2,-,CASSGGLAYEQYF,TGTGCCAGCAGTGGGGGACTAGCTTACGAGCAGTACTTC
TRBV28,TRBJ2-7,-,-,CASSFSVNTYEQYF,TGTGCCAGCAGTTTTTCTGTGAACACCTACGAGCAGTACTTC
TRBV7-2,TRBJ2-7,-,-,CASSPRSASYEQYF,TGTGCCAGCAGCCCCAGGTCAGCCTCCTACGAGCAGTACTTC
TRBV7-2,TRBJ2-7,-,-,CASSHRDSPAAEQYF,TGTGCCAGCAGCCATCGGGACTCCCCCGCTGCCGAGCAGTACTTC
TRBV7-8,TRBJ1-6,-,-,CASSSSGTRNSPLHF,TGTGCCAGCAGCTCCAGCGGGACAAGAAATTCACCCCTCCACTTT
TRBV29-1,TRBJ2-3,-,-,CSVDFRAPTDTQYF,TGCAGCGTTGATTTCAGGGCCCCCACAGATACGCAGTATTTT
TRBV4-3,TRBJ2-6,-,-,CASSQEQGRSGANVLTF,TGCGCCAGCAGCCAAGAGCAGGGGCGCTCTGGGGCCAACGTCCTGACTTTC
TRBV2,TRBJ2-5,TRBD1,-,CASNLQGAQQETQYF,TGTGCCAGCAATCTACAGGGGGCGCAACAAGAGACCCAGTACTTC
TRBV18,TRBJ2-7,-,-,CASSREVEQYF,TGTGCCAGCTCACGCGAGGTGGAGCAGTACTTC
TRBV28,TRBJ1-4,TRBD1,-,CASSFPGTGTREKLFF,TGTGCCAGCAGTTTCCCCGGGACAGGGACACGTGAAAAACTGTTTTTT
TRBV29-1,TRBJ1-1,-,-,CSVGRGMNTEAFF,TGCAGCGTTGGCAGGGGCATGAACACTGAAGCTTTCTTT
TRBV6-1,TRBJ2-7,TRBD2,-,CASSGGTSATGYEQYF,TGTGCCAGCAGTGGAGGGACTAGCGCGACAGGTTACGAGCAGTACTTC
TRBV7-9,TRBJ1-3,-,-,CATRSRVNSGNTIYF,TGTGCCACCCGGTCCCGAGTTAACTCTGGAAACACCATATATTTT
TRBV2,TRBJ2-3,TRBD2,-,CASRPGGVGGTDTQYF,TGTGCCAGCAGGCCTGGGGGGGTCGGGGGCACAGATACGCAGTATTTT
TRBV28,TRBJ2-1,-,-,CASSLNSPPYNEQFF,TGTGCCAGCAGTTTAAACAGTCCCCCCTACAATGAGCAGTTCTTC
TRBV7-2,TRBJ2-5,TRBD2,-,CASSSGLAGVETQYF,TGTGCCAGCAGCTCGGGACTAGCGGGAGTGGAGACCCAGTACTTC
TRBV6-5,TRBJ1-6,-,-,CASRTNSSPLHF,TGTGCCAGCAGGACTAATTCTTCACCCCTCCACTTT
TRBV4-3,TRBJ2-3,TRBD2,-,CASSQTGVSGRSDTQYF,TGCGCCAGCAGCCAAACAGGGGTCAGCGGGAGGTCAGATACGCAGTATTTT
TRBV7-2,TRBJ1-4,-,-,CASSLVVALSHEKLFF,TGTGCCAGCAGCTTAGTCGTTGCGCTTTCCCATGAAAAACTGTTTTTT
TRBV3-1/TRBV3-2,TRBJ1-1,-,-,CASSQDRGTEAFF,TGTGCCAGCAGCCAAGACCGCGGTACTGAAGCTTTCTTT
TRBV2,TRBJ2-7,TRBD2,-,CASSPPRTRDEQYF,TGTGCCAGCAGTCCCCCGAGGACTAGGGACGAGCAGTACTTC
TRBV7-2,TRBJ2-7,TRBD2,-,CASSPGQREPAYEQYF,TGTGCCAGCAGCCCGGGCCAGCGGGAGCCAGCCTACGAGCAGTACTTC
TRBV6-5,TRBJ1-2,-,-,CASSSGAGKGPLDTF,TGTGCCAGCAGTTCAGGAGCAGGGAAGGGGCCTCTAGACACCTTC
TRBV28,TRBJ2-7,TRBD2,-,CASSPLGTSGYEQYF,TGTGCCAGCAGTCCATTGGGGACTAGCGGTTACGAGCAGTACTTC
TRBV5-4,TRBJ2-7,TRBD2,-,CASSFGGTSNEQYF,TGTGCCAGCAGCTTCGGGGGGACTAGTAACGAGCAGTACTTC
TRBV18,TRBJ1-1,-,-,CASSLHPEGGDEAFF,TGTGCCAGCTCACTACACCCGGAGGGGGGGGATGAAGCTTTCTTT
TRBV2,TRBJ1-3,-,once,CASSAGSGNTIYF,TGTGCCAGCAGTGCAGGGTCTGGAAACACCATATATTTT
TRBV7-2,TRBJ2-7,TRBD2,-,CASSPGLAASYEQYF,TGTGCCAGCAGCCCAGGACTAGCTGCCTCCTACGAGCAGTACTTC
TRBV6-1,TRBJ2-6,-,-,CASSGASRSGANVLTF,TGTGCCAGCAGTGGGGCATCCCGCTCTGGGGCCAACGTCCTGACTTTC